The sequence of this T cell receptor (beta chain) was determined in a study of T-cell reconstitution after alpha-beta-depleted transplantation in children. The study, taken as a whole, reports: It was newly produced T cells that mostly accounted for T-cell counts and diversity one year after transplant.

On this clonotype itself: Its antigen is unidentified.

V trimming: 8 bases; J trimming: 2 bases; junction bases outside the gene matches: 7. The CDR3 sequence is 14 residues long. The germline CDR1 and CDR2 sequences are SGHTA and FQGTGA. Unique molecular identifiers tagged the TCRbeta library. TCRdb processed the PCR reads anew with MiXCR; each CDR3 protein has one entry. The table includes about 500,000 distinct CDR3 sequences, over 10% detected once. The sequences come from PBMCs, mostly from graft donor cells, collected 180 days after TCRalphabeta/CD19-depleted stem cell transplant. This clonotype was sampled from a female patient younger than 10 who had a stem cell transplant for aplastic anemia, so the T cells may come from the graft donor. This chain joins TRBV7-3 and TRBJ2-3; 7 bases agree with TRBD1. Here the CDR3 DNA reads TGTGCCAGCCGCCGTCAGGGGGACACAGATACGCAGTATTTT. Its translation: CASRRQGDTDTQYF.